The 8 T cell receptor beta chains reported below all come from one sample, sequenced in a study of blood T cell repertoires in COVID-19. Assay: immunoSEQ multiplex PCR; the TCRdb copy retains only in-frame clones and omits some. The table records about 180,000 clones, 70% to 90% of them present only once. Sequencing was performed on peripheral blood. These receptor sequences come from a man aged 70 or older with active or convalescent COVID-19.

The V call is TRBV10-1, the J call TRBJ1-1; D is perhaps TRBD1 (6 bases). CDR3 length: 14 residues. CDR1 WNHNN and CDR2 SYGVQD come from the germline V gene (reference sequence). V dropped 4 bases and J dropped 3 bases, with 12 bases sitting between them. The CDR3 region is CASSGGPRDTEAFF. CDR3 coding DNA: TGCGCCAGCAGTGGGGGGCCTAGGGACACTGAAGCTTTCTTT.

The J gene is TRBJ1-2, the V gene TRBV3-1 (or the pseudogene TRBV3-2), with no clear D. V was cut by 3 bases and J by 4 bases, with 9 bases left in between. The V gene's germline CDR1 is LGHDT and CDR2 YNNKEL (reference sequence). The CDR3 consists of 13 residues. The CDR3 here is CASSQGGIYGYTF. The CDR3 DNA sequence: TGTGCCAGCAGCCAGGGAGGGATCTATGGCTACACCTTC.

The J gene is TRBJ1-1, the V gene TRBV9; TRBD1 agrees at 8 bases. V dropped 5 bases and J dropped 0; count of bases not matched to a gene: 9. Germline CDR1 SGDLS, CDR2 YYNGEE. The CDR3 runs to 16 residues. DNA for the CDR3: TGTGCCAGCAGTCCCGGACAGGGAACACTGAACACTGAAGCTTTCTTT. Its protein is CASSPGQGTLNTEAFF.

A note on this clone: Within the sample, other DNA sequences also encode this same CDR3. The rearrangement uses TRBV5-1 and TRBJ2-4; D is possibly TRBD2 (5 bases). Germline values: CDR1 SGHRS, CDR2 YFSETQ. The CDR3 runs to 15 residues. The germline V and J ends were trimmed by 0 bases and 4 bases, with 11 bases remaining between them. The CDR3 DNA reads TGCGCCAGCAGCTTGGGAGGGCAGGCAAAAAACATTCAGTACTTC. This sequence encodes CASSLGGQAKNIQYF.

The chain recombines TRBV27 with TRBJ2-7; D not certain. Germline V gene data show CDR1 as MNHEY and CDR2 as SMNVEV (reference sequence). The length of the CDR3 is 13 residues. V was trimmed by 3 bases and J by 0 bases, leaving 6 bases between them. The CDR3: CASSFGISYEQYF. The CDR3 DNA sequence: TGTGCCAGCAGTTTTGGCATCTCCTACGAGCAGTACTTC.

This chain uses TRBV6-5 with TRBJ1-4, with D possibly matching TRBD1 (6 bases). V lost 5 bases, J lost 1 base, and 11 bases lay in between. This CDR3 comprises 15 residues. Germline V gives CDR1 MNHEY, CDR2 SVGAGI. This CDR3 reads CASSNRARTNEKLFF. The DNA of the CDR3 is TGTGCCAGCAGTAACAGGGCCCGAACTAATGAAAAACTGTTTTTT.

J is TRBJ2-1 and V is TRBV14; possible D gene TRBD2, 6 bases. The CDR3 is 17 amino acids. The germline V and J ends were trimmed by 3 bases and 0 bases, with 15 bases remaining between them. Germline V gene sequence: CDR1 SGHDN, CDR2 FVKESK. The CDR3 region is CASSQTPSVSSYNEQFF. The CDR3 nucleotides are TGTGCCAGCAGCCAGACCCCTAGCGTGAGCTCCTACAATGAGCAGTTCTTC.

This chain uses TRBV6-5 with TRBJ2-6; TRBD2 is a possible D gene (6 bases). Trimming left V 6 bases short and J 0 bases short, with 9 bases between. This CDR3 is 15 amino acids long. The germline V gene encodes CDR1 MNHEY and CDR2 SVGAGI. The CDR3 region has the DNA TGTGCCAGCAGCGGCGGGACCTCTGGGGCCAACGTCCTGACTTTC. Translated, it gives CASSGGTSGANVLTF.